These 13 T cell receptor beta chains were sequenced from one sample in a study of T cells in women clearing cervical HPV infection. TCRdb keeps only in-frame clones here, not all; method: immunoSEQ multiplex PCR. The sample includes about 35,000 clones. The sample was blood buffy coat. Receptor source: a woman between 18 and 70 years old with a cervical HPV16 infection that either progressed to CIN3+ or cleared (not recorded which).

With respect to this clone: The read terminates 3 residues ahead of where the CDR3 ends, so the germline J gene completes it. The chain employs TRBV9 and TRBJ2-3; D possibly corresponds to TRBD2 (5 bases). Deletions cut 3 bases from V and 2 bases from J, with 10 bases between. The length of the CDR3 is 14 residues. The germline CDR1 and CDR2 sequences are SGDLS and YYNGEE. The CDR3 sequence: CASSDGLNTDTQYF. The sequenced CDR3 bases are TGTGCCAGCAGCGACGGACTTAACACAGATACG.

With respect to this clone: The read ends 3 residues early relative to the CDR3; the germline J gene fills the gap. The J gene is TRBJ1-4, the V gene TRBV30; D is possibly TRBD1 (5 bases). Germline V gene data show CDR1 as GTSNPN and CDR2 as SVGIG (reference sequence). V was pared by 3 bases and J by 2 bases, with 13 bases between. This CDR3 is 15 amino acids long. The CDR3: CAWSGGTDTNEKLFF. Partial CDR3 DNA: TGTGCCTGGAGCGGGGGGACCGATACTAATGAAAAA.

Concerning this clone: The junction shows a germline mismatch at one end, possibly a read error. The CDR3 end falls 3 residues outside the read, so it is completed with the germline J gene. The chain carries TRBV18 and TRBJ2-3; possible D gene TRBD2, 6 bases. Germline V gene lookup returns CDR1 KGHSH and CDR2 LQKENI. The CDR3 contains 14 residues. The CDR3: CASSGSGPTETQYF. The sequenced part of the CDR3 DNA is TGTGCCAGCTCGGGGAGCGGGCCCACAGAGACG.

About this clone: The observed sequence ends 3 residues before the CDR3 terminus, with the missing tail filled in from the germline J gene. The genes are TRBV7-2 and TRBJ1-2; no definite D call. In germline, CDR1 is SGHTA, CDR2 FQGNSA. The CDR3 contains 13 residues. Here the CDR3 reads CASSLMAPDTYTF. The covered CDR3 bases are TGTGCCAGCAGCTTAATGGCCCCAGATACC.

Turning to this clone: The read ends 3 residues shy of where the CDR3 ends; the end is completed using the germline J gene. The genes are TRBV29-1 and TRBJ1-1; D remains unclear. The CDR3 totals 14 residues. The germline gives CDR1 SQVTM, CDR2 ANQGSEA. Deletions cut 1 base from V and 2 bases from J, with 11 bases between. The sequenced CDR3 bases are TGCAGCGTTGAAGGGAGGGTCAGCAACACTGAA. Protein product: CSVEGRVSNTE. The complete CDR3 reads CSVEGRVSNTEAFF.

On this clone itself: Coverage ceases 3 residues before the CDR3 finishes, and the germline J gene fills in the end. The chain recombines TRBV19 with TRBJ1-1; TRBD1 matches 7 bases. Looked up from germline, CDR1 is LNHDA and CDR2 is SQIVND (reference sequence). The CDR3 is 15 amino acids. J lost 0 bases, V lost 6 bases, and 7 bases had no gene match. CDR3 residues: CASRQGLAMNTEAFF. The CDR3 bases that were read are TGTGCCAGTAGACAGGGGTTGGCAATGAACACTGAA.

The sequenced CDR3 bases are TGCAGTGCTAGCAAGGGGAGGAATGAG. Protein product: CSASKGRNE. The CDR3 in full is CSASKGRNEQFF. J is TRBJ2-1 and V is TRBV20-1; the D gene is possibly TRBD2 (6 bases). Read coverage stops 3 residues before the CDR3 terminus; the germline J gene supplies the remainder. In germline, CDR1 is DFQATT, CDR2 SNEGSKA (reference sequence). V was trimmed by 3 bases and J by 7 bases, leaving 10 bases between them. CDR3 length equals 12 residues.

Of note for this clone: Coverage ceases 3 residues before the CDR3 finishes, and the germline J gene fills in the end. The rearrangement uses TRBV5-5 and TRBJ1-1; 8 bases map to TRBD1. The germline V gene encodes CDR1 SGHKS and CDR2 YYEKEE (reference sequence). The CDR3 loop spans 15 amino acids. V lost 3 bases to trimming and J lost 3 bases; unmatched junction nucleotides: 7. The covered CDR3 bases are TGTGCCAGCAGCTGGACAGGGAATTCTCACACTGAA. Translated, it gives CASSWTGNSHTE. The full CDR3 sequence reads CASSWTGNSHTEAFF.

CDR3 sequence reads: CAMGGGQTSGRNNEQFF. Partial CDR3 DNA: TGTGCCATGGGGGGGGGCCAGACTAGCGGGAGAAACAATGAG. This sequence joins TRBV10-3 and TRBJ2-1, with 12 bases aligning to TRBD2. The read ends 3 residues shy of where the CDR3 ends; the end is completed using the germline J gene. Trimming took 9 bases from V and 5 from J; bases not matched to a gene: 14. This CDR3 has 17 residues. The germline gives CDR1 ENHRY, CDR2 SYGVKD.

Of note for this clone: The read stops 3 residues short of the end of the CDR3; the missing end is completed from the germline J gene. The rearrangement uses TRBV7-3 and TRBJ1-6, with 9 nucleotides matching TRBD1. Germline V gives CDR1 SGHTA, CDR2 FQGTGA. The CDR3 consists of 15 residues. The V segment lost 5 bases and the J segment 7 bases; nucleotides outside the gene matches: 6. The sequenced part of the CDR3 DNA is TGTGCCAGCAGCCCCGGGACAGGGCCAAATTCACCC. It is translated as CASSPGTGPNSP. The entire CDR3 is CASSPGTGPNSPLHF.

In the case of this clone: Coverage ceases 3 residues before the CDR3 finishes, and the germline J gene fills in the end. The rearrangement links TRBV7-3 to TRBJ2-5, with 8 bases fitting TRBD1. CDR1 is SGHTA, CDR2 FQGTGA, per germline. The CDR3 length is 17 residues. CDR3 DNA, as far as it was read: TGTGCCAGCAGCCCGCGCCGCCCCGGACAGGGCGCAGATACC. Translation gives CASSPRRPGQGADT. The full CDR3 protein reads CASSPRRPGQGADTQYF. Full variable domain (missing parts from reference TRBV7-3 and TRBJ2-5): GAGVSQTPSNKVTEKGKYVELRCDPISGHTALYWYRQSLGQGPEFLIYFQGTGAADDSGLPNDRFFAVRPEGSVSTLKIQRTERGDSAVYLCASSPRRPGQGADTQYFGPGTRLLVL.

For this clone: From the germline J gene comes the end of the CDR3, since the read stops 3 residues before it. The chain carries TRBV30 and TRBJ2-2, with 8 bases aligning to TRBD1. With 1 base clipped from V and 4 bases from J, the junction kept 2 bases outside the gene matches. Looked up from germline, CDR1 is GTSNPN and CDR2 is SVGIG (reference sequence). This CDR3 region has 14 residues. The CDR3 bases that were read are TGTGCCTGGAGTGGGACAGGGTCCACCGGGGAG. Amino acids: CAWSGTGSTGE. The full CDR3 protein reads CAWSGTGSTGELFF.

The part of the CDR3 DNA that was read is TGCAGTGCTAGAGATTGGGCAGGGATGCACAATGAG. Translating it yields CSARDWAGMHNE. The full CDR3 protein reads CSARDWAGMHNEQFF. The rearrangement joins TRBV20-1 to TRBJ2-1; TRBD1 might be the D (5 bases). The read ends 3 residues shy of where the CDR3 ends; the end is completed using the germline J gene. The CDR3 is 15 residues long. V dropped 0 bases and J dropped 5 bases, with 14 bases sitting between them. CDR1 is DFQATT and CDR2 is SNEGSKA in the germline V gene (reference sequence).